The clone carrying this T cell receptor (beta chain) appeared many times. Its antigen is undetermined. The sample belongs to a study of CD8+CD57+ T cells in acquired aplastic anemia. Findings and limits, study-wide: CD8+ Simpson's diversity did not differ significantly between patients and controls.

The CDR3 totals 15 residues. V was pared by 8 bases and J by 4 bases, with 7 bases of the junction left unmatched. Germline CDR1 and CDR2: LNHDA and SQIVND (reference sequence). For CDR3 and TCR beta VDJ profiling, genomic DNA was the template used. TCRdb called the reads again in MiXCR, with one record for every CDR3 protein. The sample has under 200,000 distinct CDR3 sequences; 35% to 55% are singletons. The chain combines TRBV19 with TRBJ2-1; TRBD2 aligns across 11 bases. This sequence originates from a human donor in good health. Sequencing was carried out using sorted CD4+, CD8+, or CD8+CD57+ T cells (not recorded which) from PBMCs. CDR3 DNA sequence: TGTGCCAGTGGGGATTGGACTAGCGGGTACAATGAGCAGTTCTTC. Its translation is CASGDWTSGYNEQFF. Full variable domain (rest looked up from reference TRBV19 and TRBJ2-1): DGGITQSPKYLFRKEGQNVTLSCEQNLNHDAMYWYRQDPGQGLRLIYYSQIVNDFQKGDIAEGYSVSREKKESFPLTVTSAQKNPTAFYLCASGDWTSGYNEQFFGPGTRLTVL.